Listed below are T cell receptor beta chains from one sample, sequenced in a study of blood T cell repertoires in COVID-19. Measured with immunoSEQ multiplex PCR; TCRdb has only the in-frame clones, and not every one. The sample lists 130,000 to 150,000 clones, 88% occurring once. The sequenced sample was peripheral blood. These receptors all come from a man between 65 and 85 years old with acute or convalescent COVID-19. CDR3s include the opening cysteine and the closing phenylalanine or tryptophan. The D gene is left open where the match is weak. Where a row states a size, it is once, few, many or the class of an expanded clone; other rows omit it.

TRBV7-9	TRBJ1-4	15	-	-	TGTGCCAGCAGCTTAGCCTGGGGGGACAATGAAAAACTGTTTTTT	CASSLAWGDNEKLFF
TRBV12-3/TRBV12-4	TRBJ1-1	12	-	-	TGTGCCAGCAGACCGACAGGCACTGAAGCTTTCTTT	CASRPTGTEAFF
TRBV10-2	TRBJ1-6	13	TRBD1	once	TGCGCCAGCAGCAGGGGGGCCGTCTCACCCCTCCACTTT	CASSRGAVSPLHF
TRBV2	TRBJ1-1	16	TRBD1	-	TGTGCCAGCAGTGCTAGCTGGGACAGGGAGGGGACTGAAGCTTTCTTT	CASSASWDREGTEAFF
TRBV24-1	TRBJ2-7	17	-	-	TGTGCCACCAGTGACAACCAACTGACATTCTTAGACTACGAGCAGTACTTC	CATSDNQLTFLDYEQYF
TRBV5-4	TRBJ2-2	16	-	-	TGTGCCAGCAGCCCAATCGGAGCGGGGAACACCGGGGAGCTGTTTTTT	CASSPIGAGNTGELFF
TRBV7-2	TRBJ2-3	17	TRBD2	-	TGTGCCAGCAGCTTAAAGGCTAGCGGGAGAAAAACAGATACGCAGTATTTT	CASSLKASGRKTDTQYF
TRBV9	TRBJ2-1	16	TRBD2	few	TGTGCCAGCAGCGTAAAAGGGACTAGCGGGAACAATGAGCAGTTCTTC	CASSVKGTSGNNEQFF
TRBV2	TRBJ1-4	16	-	-	TGTGCCAGCAGACGGGGAGGGGGTACAACTAATGAAAAACTGTTTTTT	CASRRGGGTTNEKLFF
TRBV6-4	TRBJ2-2	15	TRBD2	-	TGTGCCAGCAGTGACCTAGCGGGGAACACCGGGGAGCTGTTTTTT	CASSDLAGNTGELFF
TRBV9	TRBJ2-3	15	TRBD2	-	TGTGCCAGCAGCGTAGCGGGGGGGCCGGGAGATACGCAGTATTTT	CASSVAGGPGDTQYF
TRBV3-1/TRBV3-2	TRBJ2-1	15	TRBD2	-	TGTGCCAGCAGCCAAGATCTAGCGGGGGGATATGAGCAGTTCTTC	CASSQDLAGGYEQFF
TRBV28	TRBJ1-4	17	TRBD1	-	TGTGCCAGCAGCCCTAGGGCCGGGACAGGGAGTAATGAAAAACTGTTTTTT	CASSPRAGTGSNEKLFF
TRBV15	TRBJ1-3	15	-	-	TGTGCCACCAGCAGAGTAGCGGGTTCTGGAAACACCATATATTTT	CATSRVAGSGNTIYF
TRBV6-6	TRBJ2-7	16	TRBD2	-	TGTGCCAGCAGTTACCCGGGACTAGCGGGATCCTACGAGCAGTACTTC	CASSYPGLAGSYEQYF
TRBV5-1	TRBJ2-3	15	TRBD2	-	TGCGCCAGCAGCCAGGGACTAGCGGAAGGGGATACGCAGTATTTT	CASSQGLAEGDTQYF
TRBV19	TRBJ1-3	21	TRBD1	once	TGTGCCAGTAGTCCTCTCTTCCTGGACAGGAGGCATTATTTCTCTGGAAACACCATATATTTT	CASSPLFLDRRHYFSGNTIYF
TRBV7-9	TRBJ1-2	15	TRBD1	-	TGTGCCAGCAGCTTAGGGACAGGGTCTAACTATGGCTACACCTTC	CASSLGTGSNYGYTF
TRBV5-6	TRBJ1-5	17	-	-	TGTGCCAGCAGCTTGTTTTTGTCGGGGAGTAGCAATCAGCCCCAGCATTTT	CASSLFLSGSSNQPQHF
TRBV5-5	TRBJ1-2	15	TRBD1	-	TGTGCCAGCAGCTTGTCTACAGGGGGGACCTATGGCTACACCTTC	CASSLSTGGTYGYTF
TRBV19	TRBJ2-3	15	TRBD1	-	TGTGCCAGTAGTAGAACCGGGACAGGGGGCAATACGCAGTATTTT	CASSRTGTGGNTQYF
TRBV5-1	TRBJ2-1	17	TRBD2	-	TGCGCCAGCAGCCTGGGACTAGCGGGAGGGATTTACAATGAGCAGTTCTTC	CASSLGLAGGIYNEQFF
TRBV5-5	TRBJ1-5	15	-	-	TGTGCCAGCAGCTTTAGTCCCGTAAGCAATCAGCCCCAGCATTTT	CASSFSPVSNQPQHF
TRBV5-4	TRBJ2-3	16	TRBD2	-	TGTGCCACCAGGCGGCTCGCGGGGGGGAACACAGATACGCAGTATTTT	CATRRLAGGNTDTQYF
TRBV7-8	TRBJ1-1	16	TRBD1	once	TGTGCCAGCAGCCTAAAGCCATATGACAGGGGGACTGAAGCTTTCTTT	CASSLKPYDRGTEAFF
TRBV30	TRBJ1-2	14	-	-	TGTGCCTGGAGTAGGGGAGGGATTAACTATGGCTACACCTTC	CAWSRGGINYGYTF
TRBV11-2	TRBJ1-2	15	-	-	TGTGCCAGCAGCTTAGAAAGGGGTGTTGGCTATGGCTACACCTTC	CASSLERGVGYGYTF
TRBV4-1	TRBJ2-3	21	TRBD2	-	TGCGCCAGCAGCCAAGATATGGGGGGGGTCCGACCCGTCCCTTTCACAGATACGCAGTATTTT	CASSQDMGGVRPVPFTDTQYF
TRBV5-1	TRBJ2-1	15	TRBD1	-	TGCGCCAGCAGCTCCATGACAGGGTCCGCTGGGGAGCAGTTCTTC	CASSSMTGSAGEQFF
TRBV5-1	TRBJ1-5	16	-	-	TGCGCCAGCAGCTTGGGAGGGTCAGGCCCCGGGCAGCCCCAGCATTTT	CASSLGGSGPGQPQHF
TRBV5-1	TRBJ2-7	16	TRBD1	-	TGCGCCAGCAGCCAAGCCGGGACAGGGGGCTCGTACGAGCAGTACTTC	CASSQAGTGGSYEQYF
TRBV18	TRBJ2-1	18	TRBD2	once	TGTGCCAGCTCACGCAACACCTGGACTAGCGAACCCTACAATGAGCAGTTCTTC	CASSRNTWTSEPYNEQFF
TRBV19	TRBJ1-5	14	-	-	TGTGCCAGTAGTATAGTTGATGCGTATCAGCCCCAGCATTTT	CASSIVDAYQPQHF
TRBV28	TRBJ2-1	18	TRBD1	-	TGTGCCAACAACCAGGGACAGGGGACTCCTCGGGATTACAATGAGCAGTTCTTC	CANNQGQGTPRDYNEQFF
TRBV6-5	TRBJ2-2	15	-	-	TGTGCCAGCAGTCAACAGGGCGGCGTCACCGGGGAGCTGTTTTTT	CASSQQGGVTGELFF
TRBV20-1	TRBJ2-7	19	TRBD2	-	TGCAGTGCTAGTGGGTCCGGGACTAGCGGGGGCGCGAGCTCCTACGAGCAGTACTTC	CSASGSGTSGGASSYEQYF
TRBV10-2	TRBJ1-5	14	-	-	TGCGCCAGCAGTGAGTATCCGGGCAATCAGCCCCAGCATTTT	CASSEYPGNQPQHF
TRBV10-3	TRBJ1-1	12	-	once	TGTGCCATCAGTGAGTCAGGGGCTGAAGCTTTCTTT	CAISESGAEAFF
TRBV28	TRBJ2-5	15	TRBD1	-	TGTGCCAGCAGTTTAGAGGGACAGGGATTGGAGACCCAGTACTTC	CASSLEGQGLETQYF
TRBV21-1	TRBJ2-5	14	-	-	TGTGCCAGCAGCCCCTGCAGGGTCCAAGAGACCCAGTACTTC	CASSPCRVQETQYF
TRBV7-9	TRBJ1-3	15	TRBD1	-	TGTGCCAGCAGCTTTTCGACAGGGGCTGGAAACACCATATATTTT	CASSFSTGAGNTIYF
TRBV4-1	TRBJ2-2	17	-	few	TGCGCCAGCAGCCAAGTTTCGGTGGGCAGCTACACCGGGGAGCTGTTTTTT	CASSQVSVGSYTGELFF
TRBV19	TRBJ1-2	14	TRBD1	-	TGTGCCAGTACCTGGACAGGGGCTGACTATGGCTACACCTTC	CASTWTGADYGYTF
TRBV7-9	TRBJ1-2	13	TRBD1	-	TGTGCCAGCAGCTTTGACTCAGGGGGCCGCTACACCTTC	CASSFDSGGRYTF
TRBV25-1	TRBJ2-2	15	TRBD1	-	TGTGCCAGCAGACCCGGGACAGGGAACACCGGGGAGCTGTTTTTT	CASRPGTGNTGELFF
TRBV6-5	TRBJ1-2	16	TRBD1	-	TGTGCCAGCAGTTCCAGTCCCGGGACAGGGAGCTATGGCTACACCTTC	CASSSSPGTGSYGYTF